This is a list of T cell receptor beta chains from one sample in a study of shared T cell receptors in the human thymus. Sequenced by immunoSEQ multiplex PCR; TCRdb stores in-frame clones only, minus some. The sample has 500,000 to 850,000 clones; more than 75% are singletons. These records were also assigned to another study, of human thymus T cells.

Sequencing was done on a sample of thymocytes. The receptors were sampled from a boy younger than two with a congenital heart defect. The CDR3 runs from the conserved cysteine through the conserved F or W. A D gene is named only where the DNA matches it firmly. Some rows have no size entry. The others give once, few or many, or a class for an expanded clone.

D gene	V gene	clone size	J gene	CDR3 DNA	CDR3 protein
TRBD2	TRBV7-2	NA	TRBJ2-3	TGTGCCAGCAGCTTCGGACTAGCGGGAGATAGCACAGATACGCAGTATTTT	CASSFGLAGDSTDTQYF
NA	TRBV5-1	NA	TRBJ2-7	TGCGCCAGCAGCTCCCGGGAAAGCAACGAGCAGTACTTC	CASSSRESNEQYF
TRBD2	TRBV15	NA	TRBJ2-5	TGTGCCACCAGCAGAGAACCCATTGGCGGGAGAGGTGGGCAAGAGACCCAGTACTTC	CATSREPIGGRGGQETQYF
TRBD1	TRBV28	few	TRBJ1-6	TGTGCCAGCAGTCCGACTCCTACAGGGGGTTATAATTCACCCCTCCACTTT	CASSPTPTGGYNSPLHF
TRBD2	TRBV2	once	TRBJ2-5	TGTGCCAGCGTAGCACTACTAGCGGGAAAAGAGACCCAGTACTTC	CASVALLAGKETQYF
TRBD1	TRBV4-3	NA	TRBJ1-6	TGCGCCAGCAGCCCGGACAGGGCGGATTCACCCCTCCACTTT	CASSPDRADSPLHF
TRBD1	TRBV6-1	NA	TRBJ2-1	TGTGCCAGCGGGAGATACAGGGGGCGGGTTGGTGAGCAGTTCTTC	CASGRYRGRVGEQFF
NA	TRBV7-6	NA	TRBJ1-1	TGTGCCAGCAGCTCTCTATCGGGCGGGCGGAACACTGAAGCTTTCTTT	CASSSLSGGRNTEAFF
TRBD2	TRBV19	once	TRBJ2-1	TGTGCCAGTAGTCAAGGGACTAGAAGTTACAATGAGCAGTTCTTC	CASSQGTRSYNEQFF
TRBD2	TRBV6-5	NA	TRBJ2-1	TGTGCCAGCAGTTTTACTCTTCCTAGCGGGGGTCAGTTCTTC	CASSFTLPSGGQFF
NA	TRBV5-1	NA	TRBJ2-2	TGCGCCAGCAGCTTGGGCAGATATAACACCGGGGAGCTGTTTTTT	CASSLGRYNTGELFF
TRBD2	TRBV28	NA	TRBJ2-2	TGTGCCAGCTTCCGAACTAGCGGGTCGAACACCGGGGAGCTGTTTTTT	CASFRTSGSNTGELFF
NA	TRBV29-1	NA	TRBJ1-1	TGCAGCGTTACAGGGCGGCACACTGAAGCTTTCTTT	CSVTGRHTEAFF
TRBD1	TRBV27	NA	TRBJ1-6	TGTGCCAGCAACCGTCACGGGACAGACTATAATTCCCCCCTCCACTTT	CASNRHGTDYNSPLHF
NA	TRBV28	NA	TRBJ2-1	TGTGCCAGCAGTTTGCTAGCCATTCACAATGAGCAGTTCTTC	CASSLLAIHNEQFF
TRBD2	TRBV5-4	NA	TRBJ2-2	TGTGCCAGCAGCCACTTAGCGGGAGAAGGAACCGGGGAGCTGTTTTTT	CASSHLAGEGTGELFF
TRBD2	TRBV4-1	NA	TRBJ2-2	TGCGCCAGCAGCCAAGCCTTCCTAGCGGGAGGGAACACCGGGGAGCTGTTTTTT	CASSQAFLAGGNTGELFF
TRBD1	TRBV5-3	NA	TRBJ2-5	TGTGCCAGAAGCTGGGACAGCGTTGAGACCCAGTACTTC	CARSWDSVETQYF
NA	TRBV19	few	TRBJ1-1	TGTGCCAGTAGGACACAGGGATCGAACACTGAAGCTTTCTTT	CASRTQGSNTEAFF
NA	TRBV4-1	NA	TRBJ1-5	TGCGCCAGCAGCCAACGAGGGTACAATCAGCCCCAGCATTTT	CASSQRGYNQPQHF
NA	TRBV28	NA	TRBJ1-1	TGTGCCAGCAGTCTAATATACCCACAGGGAGGGCACGGGGGGAACACTGAAGCTTTCTTT	CASSLIYPQGGHGGNTEAFF
TRBD2	TRBV28	NA	TRBJ2-7	TGTGCCAGCAGTTTCCCACTAGCGGGACCCTACGAGCAGTACTTC	CASSFPLAGPYEQYF
NA	TRBV28	NA	TRBJ1-1	TGTGCCAGCAGTTCCCCCGTTGGCACGAACACTGAAGCTTTCTTT	CASSSPVGTNTEAFF
NA	TRBV28	NA	TRBJ1-5	TGTGCCACCAATGGACAGAATTATAGCAATCAGCCCCAGCATTTT	CATNGQNYSNQPQHF
TRBD1	TRBV15	once	TRBJ1-5	TGTGCCACCAGCAGCTTCACAGGGGGCCCCAAAGGTTTCTGTTCGGATGGCAATCAGCCCCAGCATTTT	CATSSFTGGPKGFCSDGNQPQHF
NA	TRBV28	NA	TRBJ1-5	TGTGCCAGCAGTTATAAACAGTATAGCAATCAGCCCCAGCATTTT	CASSYKQYSNQPQHF
NA	TRBV5-8	NA	TRBJ1-3	TGTGCCAGCAGCTTGGTGGAGGTCTCTGGAAACACCATATATTTT	CASSLVEVSGNTIYF
NA	TRBV28	NA	TRBJ2-5	TGTGCCAGCAGTCTCAGGGGTTTCCAAGAGACCCAGTACTTC	CASSLRGFQETQYF
NA	TRBV6-5	NA	TRBJ2-1	TGTGCCAGCAGTTACTCTAGTGAGCAGTTCTTC	CASSYSSEQFF
NA	TRBV7-2	once	TRBJ2-1	TGTGCCAGCAGCCCCTATCCTCACCCCTCCTACAATGAGCAGTTCTTC	CASSPYPHPSYNEQFF
NA	TRBV19	NA	TRBJ2-2	TGTGCCAGTAGAGGGGGGCAGGAGGGGGCCGGGAGGGTAAACACCGGGGAGCTGTTTTTT	CASRGGQEGAGRVNTGELFF
TRBD2	TRBV5-6	NA	TRBJ2-5	TGTGCCAGCAGCATTCAGCGGGGGGCTTCCTTACCAGAGACCCAGTACTTC	CASSIQRGASLPETQYF
NA	TRBV4-3	NA	TRBJ2-7	TGCGCCAGCAGCCAAAGGGTTCTATGGGACAAGAGCTCCTACGAGCAGTACTTC	CASSQRVLWDKSSYEQYF
NA	TRBV25-1	NA	TRBJ1-1	TGTGCCAGCAGTGAATGGGGAGGTGAAGCTTTCTTT	CASSEWGGEAFF
TRBD2	TRBV4-3	NA	TRBJ2-2	TGCGCCAGCAGCCAAAAGCCGGGACTAGCGGGAGTGCCCCTTTTCACCGGGGAGCTGTTTTTT	CASSQKPGLAGVPLFTGELFF
NA	TRBV4-1	NA	TRBJ1-5	TGCGCCAGCAGCTCAAGGGGCCAGCCCCAGCATTTT	CASSSRGQPQHF
TRBD1	TRBV6-1	NA	TRBJ1-1	TGTGCCAGCAGTGTAGGGGGCTTCAACACTGAAGCTTTCTTT	CASSVGGFNTEAFF
TRBD2	TRBV27	NA	TRBJ2-7	TGTGCCAGCAGCCCCTGGGCTAGCGGGCCGACCTACGAGCAGTACTTC	CASSPWASGPTYEQYF
NA	TRBV7-9	NA	TRBJ2-3	TGTGCCAGCAGCCCACAGACAGATACGCAGTATTTT	CASSPQTDTQYF
NA	TRBV4-1	NA	TRBJ2-2	TGCGCCAGCAGCCAAGATCCAGGGTCCAAGAACACCGGGGAGCTGTTTTTT	CASSQDPGSKNTGELFF
TRBD2	TRBV4-3	NA	TRBJ2-5	TGCGCCAGCAGCCAAGATTTTCGTGTGTACGCGGGAGAACACACAGAGACCCAGTACTTC	CASSQDFRVYAGEHTETQYF
TRBD1	TRBV2	once	TRBJ1-5	TGTGCCAGCAGTGCCGAAATCCGGGACAGGGGAAATAATCAGCCCCAGCATTTT	CASSAEIRDRGNNQPQHF
NA	TRBV30	once	TRBJ1-2	TGTGCCTGGAGTGTAAGGTCGCACAGGGCCAATGGCTACACCTTC	CAWSVRSHRANGYTF
NA	TRBV23-1	NA	TRBJ1-2	TGCGCCAGCAGTCACCATCGGGGTAGAAAGGATCCCTATGGCTACACCTTC	CASSHHRGRKDPYGYTF
TRBD1	TRBV15	NA	TRBJ2-1	TGTGCCACCAGCAGAGATGGGACAGGGAGGGACAATGAGCAGTTCTTC	CATSRDGTGRDNEQFF
TRBD1	TRBV29-1	NA	TRBJ1-1	TGCAGCGTTGCGACCCGGACAGGGCACATGAACACTGAAGCTTTCTTT	CSVATRTGHMNTEAFF
NA	TRBV29-1	NA	TRBJ1-4	TGCAGCGTTTTGGATAAGAAAATCCCCCGGACAGACAATGAAAAACTGTTTTTT	CSVLDKKIPRTDNEKLFF
TRBD2	TRBV5-6	NA	TRBJ2-7	TGTGCCAGCAGCTCAATCACCGGGACTAGCGGGGGGAGGGCCTACGAGCAGTACTTC	CASSSITGTSGGRAYEQYF
TRBD2	TRBV14	NA	TRBJ2-1	TGTGCCAGCAGCCGGTGGACTAGCGGGGGGGCGGGTCATATCAATGAGCAGTTCTTC	CASSRWTSGGAGHINEQFF
NA	TRBV28	NA	TRBJ2-1	TGTGCCAGCAGACCAACCTCGGCAGGGGTAATCTACAATGAGCAGTTCTTC	CASRPTSAGVIYNEQFF
TRBD2	TRBV29-1	NA	TRBJ2-7	TGCAGCGTGGGGTCCGGGACTAGCGGGTTGTGCGACGAGCAGTACTTC	CSVGSGTSGLCDEQYF
NA	TRBV4-1	NA	TRBJ2-7	TGCGCCAGCAGCCAAGGGGTAGGGGGCTCCTACGAGCAGTACTTC	CASSQGVGGSYEQYF
NA	TRBV10-1	NA	TRBJ1-1	TGCGCCAGCATTGAGTCGAAAGGGGCGCGGAGTGAAGCTTTCTTT	CASIESKGARSEAFF
TRBD1	TRBV27	NA	TRBJ1-1	TGTGCCAGCAGTTGTCAAGACAGGGATTGCACTGAAGCTTTCTTT	CASSCQDRDCTEAFF
TRBD1	TRBV6-5	once	TRBJ1-3	TGTGCCAGCAGACCGGACAGGGCTGCTGGAAACACCATATATTTT	CASRPDRAAGNTIYF
NA	TRBV7-2	NA	TRBJ2-1	TGTGCCAGCAGCTTTGCAACAGGGATGGCTGAGCAGTTCTTC	CASSFATGMAEQFF
NA	TRBV7-9	NA	TRBJ1-2	TGTGCCAGCAGCCCCCGGGACTTTTTCAACTATGGCTACACCTTC	CASSPRDFFNYGYTF